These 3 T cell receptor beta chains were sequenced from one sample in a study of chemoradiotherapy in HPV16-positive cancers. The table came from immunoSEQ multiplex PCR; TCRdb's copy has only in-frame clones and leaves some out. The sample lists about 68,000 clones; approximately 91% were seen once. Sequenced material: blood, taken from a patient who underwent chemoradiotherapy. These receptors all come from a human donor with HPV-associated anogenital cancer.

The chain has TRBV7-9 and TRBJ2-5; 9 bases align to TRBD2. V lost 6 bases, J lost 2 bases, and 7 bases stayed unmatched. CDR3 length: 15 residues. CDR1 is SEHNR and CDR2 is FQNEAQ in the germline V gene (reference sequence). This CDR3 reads CASSRSGSTQETQYF. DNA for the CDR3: TGTGCCAGCAGTCGTAGCGGGAGCACACAAGAGACCCAGTACTTC.

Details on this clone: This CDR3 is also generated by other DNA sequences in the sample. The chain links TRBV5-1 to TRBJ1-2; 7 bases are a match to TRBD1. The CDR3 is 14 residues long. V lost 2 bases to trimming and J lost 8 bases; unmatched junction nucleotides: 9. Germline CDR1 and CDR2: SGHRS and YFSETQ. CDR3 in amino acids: CASSLLTGSYGYTF. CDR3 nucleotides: TGCGCCAGCAGCTTATTGACAGGGTCATACGGCTACACCTTC.

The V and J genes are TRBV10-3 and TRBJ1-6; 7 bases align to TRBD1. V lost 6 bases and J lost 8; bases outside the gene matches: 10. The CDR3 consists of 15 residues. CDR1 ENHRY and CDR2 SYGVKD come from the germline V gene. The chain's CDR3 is CAISNYGTADSPLHF. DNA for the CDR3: TGTGCCATCAGCAACTACGGGACAGCGGATTCACCCCTCCACTTT.